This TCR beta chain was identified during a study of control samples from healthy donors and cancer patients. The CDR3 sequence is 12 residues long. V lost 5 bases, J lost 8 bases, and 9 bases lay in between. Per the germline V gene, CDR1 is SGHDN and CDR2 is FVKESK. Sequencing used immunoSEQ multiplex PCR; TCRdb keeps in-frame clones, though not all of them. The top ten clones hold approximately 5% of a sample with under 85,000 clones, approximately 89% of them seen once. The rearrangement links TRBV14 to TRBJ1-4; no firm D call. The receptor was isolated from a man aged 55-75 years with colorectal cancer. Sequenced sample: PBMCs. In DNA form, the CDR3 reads TGTGCCAGCAGCTCCGCCGGGGAAAAACTGTTTTTT. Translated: CASSSAGEKLFF.